This entry lists 8 T cell receptor beta chains sequenced from one sample in a study of blood T cell dynamics during melanoma immunotherapy. The repertoire was sequenced with immunoSEQ multiplex PCR; TCRdb's copy has only in-frame clones and lacks some. The sample shows some 15,000 clones, just over 85% of them seen only once. Stated time point: pre-treatment baseline. The material was blood, obtained from a patient treated with checkpoint blockade. The receptors originated from a human donor with melanoma.

The DNA for the CDR3 is TGTGCCAGCAGCTTAGCGCACGGCGGACAAAATGGAGAGACCCAGTACTTC. It yields the protein CASSLAHGGQNGETQYF. J is TRBJ2-5 and V is TRBV7-9; D might be TRBD1 (5 bases). This CDR3 has 17 amino acids. The germline gives CDR1 SEHNR, CDR2 FQNEAQ (reference sequence). The V end was cut by 0 bases, the J end by 4 bases, with 18 bases between.

This clone was picked up a small number of times. The genes are TRBV9 and TRBJ1-1; D is unresolved. Germline assignment: CDR1 SGDLS and CDR2 YYNGEE. V lost 3 bases and J 5 bases, leaving 11 bases between the germline ends. The CDR3 has 13 residues. In nucleotides, the CDR3 is TGTGCCAGCAGCGCGGACGGTGGGACTGAAGCTTTCTTT. Protein product: CASSADGGTEAFF.

The chain joins TRBV4-3 to TRBJ1-2, with D possibly TRBD1 on 6 matching bases. The germline V gene has CDR1 LGHNA and CDR2 YSLEER. The CDR3 contains 15 residues. Trimming took off 0 bases at V and 6 bases at J, with 14 bases between the two ends. The chain's CDR3 is CASSQDVGGDHGYTF. The CDR3 nucleotides are TGCGCCAGCAGCCAAGATGTAGGGGGGGACCATGGCTACACCTTC.

The V and J genes are TRBV9 and TRBJ2-5, with D possibly being TRBD2 (5 bases). The germline V gene encodes CDR1 SGDLS and CDR2 YYNGEE. The CDR3 loop spans 15 amino acids. Deletions cut 4 bases from V and 1 base from J, with 14 bases between. The CDR3 region has the DNA TGTGCCAGCAGCCGCGCCGGGGAGACCCAAGAGACCCAGTACTTC. Protein: CASSRAGETQETQYF.

This chain joins TRBV4-3 and TRBJ1-1, with D hard to call. The CDR3 runs 17 residues. Trimming removed 0 bases from V and 1 base from J, with 15 bases in between. Germline V gives CDR1 LGHNA, CDR2 YSLEER. CDR3 coding DNA: TGCGCCAGCAGCCAAGATTTGGGCTTAATGAGGAACACTGAAGCTTTCTTT. The encoded protein is CASSQDLGLMRNTEAFF.

This rearrangement joins TRBV27 to TRBJ2-2; D is perhaps TRBD1 (6 bases). The V gene lost 4 bases and the J gene lost 4 bases, with 16 bases spanning the gap. This CDR3 has 16 residues. CDR1 is MNHEY and CDR2 is SMNVEV in the germline V gene (reference sequence). This chain's CDR3 is CASSSWTALSTGELFF. DNA for the CDR3: TGTGCCAGCAGTTCTTGGACAGCTTTATCCACCGGGGAGCTGTTTTTT.

This clone was picked up one time. The V call is TRBV7-2, the J call TRBJ1-6, with 7 bases aligning to TRBD1. V trimming: 4 bases; J trimming: 9 bases; junction bases outside the gene matches: 9. CDR1 SGHTA and CDR2 FQGNSA come from the germline V gene. The CDR3 covers 15 residues. CDR3: CASSSTTGFSSPLHF. DNA of the CDR3: TGTGCCAGCAGCTCGACGACAGGGTTCAGTTCACCCCTCCACTTT.

The chain carries TRBV7-2 and TRBJ1-3; 7 nucleotides align to TRBD1. Trimming took 2 bases from V and 0 from J; bases not matched to a gene: 10. The CDR3 has 18 amino acids. Germline V gene data show CDR1 as SGHTA and CDR2 as FQGNSA. The CDR3, as DNA: TGTGCCAGCAGCTTAAACTCCCCCGGGACAGCCTCTGGAAACACCATATATTTT. This codes for CASSLNSPGTASGNTIYF.